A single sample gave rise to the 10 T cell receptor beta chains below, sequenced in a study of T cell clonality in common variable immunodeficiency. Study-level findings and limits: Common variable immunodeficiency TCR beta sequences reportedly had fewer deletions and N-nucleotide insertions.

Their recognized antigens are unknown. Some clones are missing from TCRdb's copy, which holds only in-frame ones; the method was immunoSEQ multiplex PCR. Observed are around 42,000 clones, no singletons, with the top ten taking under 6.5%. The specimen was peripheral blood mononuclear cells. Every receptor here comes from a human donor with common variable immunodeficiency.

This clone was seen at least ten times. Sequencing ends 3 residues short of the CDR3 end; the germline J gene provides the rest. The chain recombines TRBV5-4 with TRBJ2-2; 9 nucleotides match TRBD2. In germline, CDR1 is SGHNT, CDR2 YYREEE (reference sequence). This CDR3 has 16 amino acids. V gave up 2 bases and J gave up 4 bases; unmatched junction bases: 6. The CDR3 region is CASSLGGGASTGELFF. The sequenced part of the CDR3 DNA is TGTGCCAGCAGCTTAGGCGGGGGGGCGAGCACCGGGGAG.

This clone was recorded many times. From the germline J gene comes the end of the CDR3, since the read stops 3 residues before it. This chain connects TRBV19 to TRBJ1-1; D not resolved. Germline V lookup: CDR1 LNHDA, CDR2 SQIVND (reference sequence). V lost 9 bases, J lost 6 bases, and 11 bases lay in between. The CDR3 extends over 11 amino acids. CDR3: CASQTGSEAFF. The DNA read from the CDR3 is TGTGCCAGCCAGACTGGGTCTGAA.

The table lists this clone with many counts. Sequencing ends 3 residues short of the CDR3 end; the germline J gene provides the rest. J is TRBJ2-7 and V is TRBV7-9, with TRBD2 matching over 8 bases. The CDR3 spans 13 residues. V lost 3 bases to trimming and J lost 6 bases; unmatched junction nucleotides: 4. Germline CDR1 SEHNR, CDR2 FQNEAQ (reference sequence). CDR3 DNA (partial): TGTGCCAGCAGCTTTTCTAGCGGGCTCGAG. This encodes CASSFSSGLE. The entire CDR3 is CASSFSSGLEQYF.

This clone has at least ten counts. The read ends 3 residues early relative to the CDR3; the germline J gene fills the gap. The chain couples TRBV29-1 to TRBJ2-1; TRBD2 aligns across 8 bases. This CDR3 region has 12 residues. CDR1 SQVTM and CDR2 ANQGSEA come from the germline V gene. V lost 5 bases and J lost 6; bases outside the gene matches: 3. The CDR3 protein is CSVKSGGNEQFF. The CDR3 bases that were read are TGCAGCGTTAAAAGCGGGGGCAATGAG.

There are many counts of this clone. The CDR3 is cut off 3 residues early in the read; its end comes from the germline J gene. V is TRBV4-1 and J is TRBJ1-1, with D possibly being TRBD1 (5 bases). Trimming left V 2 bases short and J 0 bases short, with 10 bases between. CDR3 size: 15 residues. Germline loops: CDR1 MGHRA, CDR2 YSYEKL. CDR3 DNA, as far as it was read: TGCGCCAGCAGCCAACCTGACAGCATGAACACTGAA. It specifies CASSQPDSMNTE. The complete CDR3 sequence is CASSQPDSMNTEAFF.

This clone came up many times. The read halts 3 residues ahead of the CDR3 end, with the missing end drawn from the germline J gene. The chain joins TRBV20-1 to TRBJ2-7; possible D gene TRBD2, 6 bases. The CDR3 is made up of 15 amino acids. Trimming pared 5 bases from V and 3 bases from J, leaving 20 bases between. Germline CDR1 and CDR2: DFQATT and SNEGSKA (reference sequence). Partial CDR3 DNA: TGCAGTGCTTTTTCTCCGGGACTCCCGAACTACGAG. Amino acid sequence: CSAFSPGLPNYE. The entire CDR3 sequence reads CSAFSPGLPNYEQYF.

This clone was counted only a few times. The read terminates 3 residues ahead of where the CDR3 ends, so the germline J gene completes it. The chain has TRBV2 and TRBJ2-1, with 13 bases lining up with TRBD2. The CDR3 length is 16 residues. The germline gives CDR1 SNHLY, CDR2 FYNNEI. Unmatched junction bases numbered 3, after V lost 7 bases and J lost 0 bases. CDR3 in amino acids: CASKWTSGSSYNEQFF. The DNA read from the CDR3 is TGTGCCAGCAAATGGACTAGCGGGAGCTCCTACAATGAG.

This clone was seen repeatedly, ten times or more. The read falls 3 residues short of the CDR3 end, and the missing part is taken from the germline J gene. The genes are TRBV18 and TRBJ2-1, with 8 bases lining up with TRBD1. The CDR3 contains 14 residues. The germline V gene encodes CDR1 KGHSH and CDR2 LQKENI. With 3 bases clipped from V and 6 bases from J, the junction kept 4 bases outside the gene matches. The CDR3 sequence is CASSPDRGPNEQFF. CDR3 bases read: TGTGCCAGCTCACCCGACAGGGGTCCCAATGAG.

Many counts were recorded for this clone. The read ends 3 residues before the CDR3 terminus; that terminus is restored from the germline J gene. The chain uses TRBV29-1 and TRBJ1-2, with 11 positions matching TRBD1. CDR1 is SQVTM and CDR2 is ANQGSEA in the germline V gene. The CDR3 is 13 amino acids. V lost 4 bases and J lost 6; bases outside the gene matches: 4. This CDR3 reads CSVGDRGYHGYTF. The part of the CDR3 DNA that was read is TGCAGCGTTGGGGACAGGGGGTATCATGGC.

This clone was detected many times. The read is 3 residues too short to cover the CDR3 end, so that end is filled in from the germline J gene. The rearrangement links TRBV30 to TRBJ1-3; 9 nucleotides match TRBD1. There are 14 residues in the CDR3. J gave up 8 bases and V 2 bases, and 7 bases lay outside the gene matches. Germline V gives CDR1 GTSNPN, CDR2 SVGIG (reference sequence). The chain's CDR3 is CAWSPGDRADTIYF. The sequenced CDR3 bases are TGTGCCTGGAGTCCGGGGGACAGGGCGGACACC.